Sequencing of this T cell receptor beta chain was carried out in a study of blood T cell repertoires in COVID-19. About the research overall: Acute-phase and convalescent COVID-19 samples originated in the United States, Italy and Spain.

Profiling relied on immunoSEQ multiplex PCR, and the TCRdb table lists in-frame clones only, not all of them. The data show 60,000 to 90,000 clones, with approximately 84% seen just once and approximately 10% held by the top ten. The Seattle patients joined while their infection was active and were tracked longitudinally afterward. Deletions cut 1 base from V and 2 bases from J, with 20 bases between. Germline values: CDR1 SEHNR, CDR2 FQNEAQ (reference sequence). This CDR3 comprises 19 residues. Sequencing used peripheral blood. The source is a man aged 60-69 years with COVID-19, enrolled during active disease. The genes are TRBV7-9 and TRBJ2-2; D perhaps matches TRBD1 (5 bases). The DNA for the CDR3 is TGTGCCAGCAGCTTAGGGAACAGACAGACCATTACCAACACCGGGGAGCTGTTTTTT. The encoded protein is CASSLGNRQTITNTGELFF.